This entry lists 16 T cell receptor beta chains sequenced from one sample in a study of blood T cell repertoires in COVID-19. Clones were sequenced by immunoSEQ multiplex PCR, and TCRdb holds only the in-frame ones, with some missing. In the table there are more than 50,000 clones, more than 60% of which are singletons. Sequenced input: peripheral blood. These receptors all stem from a woman aged 70-85 years with acute or convalescent COVID-19.

The chain carries TRBV29-1 and TRBJ1-4, with 9 bases identical to TRBD1. Per the germline V gene, CDR1 is SQVTM and CDR2 is ANQGSEA. J lost 4 bases, V lost 7 bases, and 4 bases had no gene match. This CDR3 contains 13 residues. CDR3 sequence: CSARQGVNEKLFF. The DNA of the CDR3 is TGCAGCGCAAGACAGGGGGTTAATGAAAAACTGTTTTTT.

The V call is TRBV9, the J call TRBJ2-3; D call uncertain. The CDR3 consists of 13 residues. The V gene lost 0 bases and the J gene lost 4 bases, with 6 bases spanning the gap. CDR1 is SGDLS and CDR2 is YYNGEE in the germline V gene. The DNA of the CDR3 is TGTGCCAGCAGCGTAGACATCGCAGATACGCAGTATTTT. It translates to CASSVDIADTQYF.

The J gene is TRBJ1-2, the V gene TRBV18; no reliable D call. This CDR3 region has 14 residues. Germline V gene data show CDR1 as KGHSH and CDR2 as LQKENI. V dropped 3 bases and J dropped 0 bases, with 8 bases sitting between them. CDR3 bases: TGTGCCAGCTCACCGGGAGGACCTAACTATGGCTACACCTTC. This translates into CASSPGGPNYGYTF.

The chain employs TRBV3-1 (or the pseudogene TRBV3-2) and TRBJ2-7; D gene ambiguous. The CDR3 is 12 amino acids. Germline V gene sequence: CDR1 LGHDT, CDR2 YNNKEL (reference sequence). Trimming removed 1 base from V and 5 bases from J, with 6 bases in between. CDR3 amino acids: CASSQALNEQYF. CDR3 nucleotide sequence: TGTGCCAGCAGCCAAGCTCTAAACGAGCAGTACTTC.

This chain uses TRBV6-1 with TRBJ1-2, with 7 bases that match TRBD1. Germline CDR1 MNHNS, CDR2 SASEGT. The CDR3 has 13 amino acids. Trimming removed 3 bases from V and 8 bases from J; junction bases left unmatched: 6. The CDR3 sequence is CASSDPDRNGYTF. The CDR3 DNA sequence: TGTGCCAGCAGTGACCCGGACAGGAACGGCTACACCTTC.

This chain's CDR3 is CASSLNTDTQYF. CDR3 bases: TGTGCCAGCAGCCTTAACACAGATACGCAGTATTTT. The rearrangement joins TRBV11-2 to TRBJ2-3; the D is unclear. CDR3 length: 12 amino acids. Trimming cost V 5 bases and J 2 bases, with 5 bases left between them. Germline CDR1 SGHAT, CDR2 FQNNGV.

The chain is built from TRBV7-2 and TRBJ1-2; the match to TRBD1 covers 8 bases. The CDR3 is made up of 15 amino acids. The V and J ends lost 1 base and 4 bases, in that order; junction bases with no gene match: 5. Germline V gene lookup returns CDR1 SGHTA and CDR2 FQGNSA. This CDR3 is CASSLVSGTGYGYTF. CDR3 DNA sequence: TGTGCCAGCAGCTTAGTTTCCGGGACAGGCTATGGCTACACCTTC.

This chain links TRBV7-8 with TRBJ1-4; D gene uncertain. The CDR3 spans 15 residues. The germline CDR1 and CDR2 sequences are SGHVS and FQNEAQ. The V end lost 4 bases, the J end lost 2 bases, and 11 bases lay between the germline ends. Here the CDR3 reads CASSYAGGTNEKLFF. CDR3 DNA sequence: TGTGCCAGCAGCTACGCAGGTGGTACTAATGAAAAACTGTTTTTT.

This chain joins TRBV5-1 and TRBJ2-2; 8 bases fit TRBD1. CDR1 is SGHRS and CDR2 is YFSETQ in the germline V gene. The CDR3 length is 17 residues. V was pared by 2 bases and J by 1 base, with 7 bases of the junction left unmatched. CDR3 in DNA: TGCGCCAGCAGCTTTTCAGGGGGCGCCGGGAACACCGGGGAGCTGTTTTTT. Encoded protein: CASSFSGGAGNTGELFF.

This chain links TRBV11-3 with TRBJ1-2; no reliable D call. Germline V CDR1 and CDR2: SGHNT, YENEEA. The CDR3 is 12 amino acids. The V and J ends lost 8 bases and 4 bases respectively, with 11 bases between them. CDR3 DNA sequence: TGTGCCAGCCGCGAGCTAATCTATGGCTACACCTTC. This codes for CASRELIYGYTF.

V gene TRBV10-3 combines with J gene TRBJ2-7, with a weak D call TRBD1 (6 bases). The CDR3 loop spans 12 amino acids. CDR1 and CDR2 (germline): ENHRY, SYGVKD. V lost 6 bases and J 6 bases, leaving 12 bases between the germline ends. The CDR3: CAISPTGSEQYF. As DNA, the CDR3 is TGTGCCATCAGCCCAACAGGGAGCGAGCAGTACTTC.

This clone showed up just once. Written as DNA, the CDR3 is TGTGCCAGCAGCCCAGGAATCACGAACACTGAAGCTTTCTTT. Encoded protein: CASSPGITNTEAFF. The chain couples TRBV7-2 to TRBJ1-1, with D unclear. The length of the CDR3 is 14 residues. With 5 bases removed from V and 1 base from J, the gap between germline ends came to 11 bases. CDR1 is SGHTA and CDR2 is FQGNSA in the germline V gene.

This clone was seen at least ten times. The chain uses TRBV5-8 and TRBJ1-2; D not certain. The V and J ends lost 1 base and 5 bases respectively, with 12 bases between them. Germline CDR1 and CDR2: SGHTS and YDEGEE. The CDR3 extends over 14 amino acids. The CDR3 sequence is CASSLPGSGYGYTF. DNA of the CDR3: TGTGCCAGCAGCTTGCCCGGGTCCGGGTATGGCTACACCTTC.

This clone is deemed medium-sized (0.01 to 0.1%). The V and J genes are TRBV2 and TRBJ1-1, with TRBD1 as a possible D gene (6 bases). This CDR3 contains 13 residues. Trimming took 5 bases from V and 5 from J, leaving 12 bases between them. Germline V gene sequence: CDR1 SNHLY, CDR2 FYNNEI. DNA for the CDR3: TGTGCCAGCAGTAAGGGGGAAGGAACTGAAGCTTTCTTT. It specifies CASSKGEGTEAFF.

V usage is TRBV2 and J usage is TRBJ1-5; D might be TRBD1 (6 bases). V lost 6 bases to trimming and J lost 3 bases, with 12 bases between them. The germline V gene encodes CDR1 SNHLY and CDR2 FYNNEI. The length of the CDR3 is 14 residues. DNA of the CDR3: TGTGCCAGCAGACAGGGCACAGTCAATCAGCCCCAGCATTTT. Translating it yields CASRQGTVNQPQHF.

The chain is built from TRBV5-4 and TRBJ2-3; 12 positions match TRBD2. This CDR3 is 17 amino acids long. Losses at the gene ends were 3 bases for V and 2 bases for J; bases not matched to a gene: 7. Germline V gives CDR1 SGHNT, CDR2 YYREEE (reference sequence). CDR3 protein: CASSSSGLAGFTDTQYF. As DNA, the CDR3 is TGTGCCAGCAGCTCGTCCGGACTAGCGGGGTTCACAGATACGCAGTATTTT.